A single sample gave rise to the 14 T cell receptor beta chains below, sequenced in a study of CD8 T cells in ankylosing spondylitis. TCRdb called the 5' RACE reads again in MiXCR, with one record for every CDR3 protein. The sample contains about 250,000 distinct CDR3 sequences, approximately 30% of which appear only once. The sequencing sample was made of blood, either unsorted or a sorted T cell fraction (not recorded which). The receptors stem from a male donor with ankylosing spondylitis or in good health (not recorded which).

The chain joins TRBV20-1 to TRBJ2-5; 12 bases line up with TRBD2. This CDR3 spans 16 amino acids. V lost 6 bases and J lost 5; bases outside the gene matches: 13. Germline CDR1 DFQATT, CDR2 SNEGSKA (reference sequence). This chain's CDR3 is CSAPLAGGGIRETQYF. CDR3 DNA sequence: TGCAGTGCCCCACTAGCGGGGGGAGGCATTCGGGAGACCCAGTACTTC.

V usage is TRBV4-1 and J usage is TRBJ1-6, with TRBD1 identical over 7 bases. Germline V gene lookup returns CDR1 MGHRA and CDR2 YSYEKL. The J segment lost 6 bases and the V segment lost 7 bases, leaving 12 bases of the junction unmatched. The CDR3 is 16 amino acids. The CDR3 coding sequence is TGCGCCAGCACCGCCTCTCCGGACAGGAGTAATTCACCCCTCCACTTT. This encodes CASTASPDRSNSPLHF.

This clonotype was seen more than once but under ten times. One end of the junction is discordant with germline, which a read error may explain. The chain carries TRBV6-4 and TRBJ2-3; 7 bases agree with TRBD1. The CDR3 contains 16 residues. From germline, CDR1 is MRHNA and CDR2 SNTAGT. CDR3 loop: CASSYGGDRNTDTQYF. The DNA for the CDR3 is TGCGCCAGCAGTTATGGTGGGGACAGAAACACAGATACGCAGTATTTT.

The CDR3 bases are TGTGCCAGCTCCTCCCGAAAGACAGGGAGGAGATATGGCTACACCTTC. It encodes CASSSRKTGRRYGYTF. The chain employs TRBV27 and TRBJ1-2; 7 bases are a match to TRBD1. CDR1 and CDR2 from the germline V gene are MNHEY and SMNVEV (reference sequence). V trimming: 8 bases; J trimming: 5 bases; junction bases outside the gene matches: 17. The CDR3 has 16 residues.

CDR3 nucleotides: TGTGCCAGCAGTTCCCGGGACAGGCGGCAGAAGGGCTACACCTTC. Protein product: CASSSRDRRQKGYTF. The V call is TRBV6-5, the J call TRBJ1-2; 8 nucleotides align to TRBD1. CDR3 length: 15 residues. Germline V CDR1 and CDR2: MNHEY, SVGAGI. Losses at the gene ends were 4 bases for V and 8 bases for J; bases not matched to a gene: 12.

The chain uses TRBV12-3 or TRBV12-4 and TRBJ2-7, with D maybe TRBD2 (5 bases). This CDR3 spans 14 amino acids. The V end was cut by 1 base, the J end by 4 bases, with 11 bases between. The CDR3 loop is CASSLGRTGYEQYF. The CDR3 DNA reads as TGTGCCAGCAGTTTAGGCAGAACGGGATACGAGCAGTACTTC.

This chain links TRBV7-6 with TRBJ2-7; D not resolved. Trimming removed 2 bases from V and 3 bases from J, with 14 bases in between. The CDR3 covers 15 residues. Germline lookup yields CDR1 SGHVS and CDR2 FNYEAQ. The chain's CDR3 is CASSLSVDPYYEQYF. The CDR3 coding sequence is TGTGCCAGCAGCTTAAGTGTGGACCCCTACTACGAGCAGTACTTC.

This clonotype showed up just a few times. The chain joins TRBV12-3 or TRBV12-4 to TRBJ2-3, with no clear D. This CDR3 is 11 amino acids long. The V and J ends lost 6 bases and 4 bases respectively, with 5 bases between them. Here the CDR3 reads CASRDPDTQYF. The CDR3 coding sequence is TGTGCCAGCAGAGACCCAGATACGCAGTATTTT.

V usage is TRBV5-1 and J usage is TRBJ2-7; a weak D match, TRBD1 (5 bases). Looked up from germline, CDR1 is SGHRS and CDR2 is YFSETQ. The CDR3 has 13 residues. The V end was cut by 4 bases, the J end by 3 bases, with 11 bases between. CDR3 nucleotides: TGCGCCAGCAGCCTAAACAGGAACTACGAGCAGTACTTC. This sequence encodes CASSLNRNYEQYF.

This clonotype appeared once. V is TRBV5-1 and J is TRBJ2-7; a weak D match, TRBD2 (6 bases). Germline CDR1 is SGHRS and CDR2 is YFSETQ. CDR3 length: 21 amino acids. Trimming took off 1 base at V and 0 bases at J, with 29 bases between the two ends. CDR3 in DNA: TGCGCCAGCAGCTTGCGGGAGAACGCGCGGGATCGAGCCCTGAGCTCCTACGAGCAGTACTTC. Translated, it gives CASSLRENARDRALSSYEQYF.

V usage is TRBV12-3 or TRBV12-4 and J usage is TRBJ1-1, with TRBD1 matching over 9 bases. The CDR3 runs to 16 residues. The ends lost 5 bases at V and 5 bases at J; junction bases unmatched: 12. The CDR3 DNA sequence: TGTGCCAGCAGTCCCTTCGCGGGACAGGGTTTGACTGAAGCTTTCTTT. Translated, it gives CASSPFAGQGLTEAFF.

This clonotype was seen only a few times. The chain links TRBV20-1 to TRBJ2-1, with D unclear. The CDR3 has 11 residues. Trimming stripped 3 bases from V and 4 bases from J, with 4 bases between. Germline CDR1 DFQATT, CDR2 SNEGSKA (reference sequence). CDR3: CSASRYNEQFF. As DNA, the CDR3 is TGCAGTGCTAGTAGGTACAATGAGCAGTTCTTC.

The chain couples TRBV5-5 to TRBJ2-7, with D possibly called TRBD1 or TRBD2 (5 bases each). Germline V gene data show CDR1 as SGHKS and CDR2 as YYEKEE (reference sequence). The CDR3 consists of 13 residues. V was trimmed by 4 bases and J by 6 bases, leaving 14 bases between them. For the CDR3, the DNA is TGTGCCAGCAGCCCGGGACCCACCGGCGAGCAGTACTTC. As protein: CASSPGPTGEQYF.

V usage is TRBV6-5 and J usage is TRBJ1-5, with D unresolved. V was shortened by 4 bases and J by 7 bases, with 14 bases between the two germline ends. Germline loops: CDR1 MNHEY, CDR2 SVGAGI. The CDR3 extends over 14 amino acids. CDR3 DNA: TGTGCCAGCAGTTGGGCCCAGGTTCACCAGCCCCAGCATTTT. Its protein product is CASSWAQVHQPQHF.